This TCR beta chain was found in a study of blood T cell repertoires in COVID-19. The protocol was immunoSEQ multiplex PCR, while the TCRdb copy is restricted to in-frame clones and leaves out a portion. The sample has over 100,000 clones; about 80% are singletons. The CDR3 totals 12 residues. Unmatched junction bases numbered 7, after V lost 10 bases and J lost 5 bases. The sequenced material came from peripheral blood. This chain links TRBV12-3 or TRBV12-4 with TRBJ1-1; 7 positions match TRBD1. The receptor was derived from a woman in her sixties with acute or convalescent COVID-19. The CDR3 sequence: CAIDRVGTEAFF. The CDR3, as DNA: TGTGCCATAGACAGGGTTGGGACTGAAGCTTTCTTT.